One and the same sample provided the 16 T cell receptor beta chains below, sequenced in a study of T cell repertoires in cytomegalovirus infection. TCRdb recomputed calls from the reads with MiXCR, one row per CDR3 protein. The data contain 490,000 or so distinct CDR3 sequences, around 11% of them singletons. The sequencing sample was made of PBMCs. The receptors here all came from a human donor in good health (CMV status not recorded). Some clones in this sample may be carry-over from other donors' samples.

This clonotype was seen many times. V usage is TRBV11-2 and J usage is TRBJ1-5, with 7 bases fitting TRBD1. This CDR3 is built from 15 residues. J was trimmed by 4 bases and V by 8 bases; bases with no gene match: 11. Germline lookup yields CDR1 SGHAT and CDR2 FQNNGV. The CDR3, as DNA: TGTGCCAGCGCTAGACACGGGACAGATAATCAGCCCCAGCATTTT. It specifies CASARHGTDNQPQHF. The whole variable domain, filled in from reference TRBV11-2 and TRBJ1-5, reads EAGVAQSPRYKIIEKRQSVAFWCNPISGHATLYWYQQILGQGPKLLIQFQNNGVVDDSQLPKDRFSAERLKGVDSTLKIQPAKLEDSAVYLCASARHGTDNQPQHFGDGTRLSIL.

This chain uses TRBV10-2 with TRBJ2-7, with D possibly matching TRBD2 (6 bases). The CDR3 loop spans 11 amino acids. The V gene lost 7 bases and the J gene lost 6 bases, with 10 bases spanning the gap. Germline assignment: CDR1 WSHSY and CDR2 SAAADI. This CDR3 is CASISGLEQYF. The CDR3 DNA reads as TGCGCCAGCATAAGCGGGCTCGAGCAGTACTTC.

The sample holds many counts of this clonotype. The J gene is TRBJ2-7, the V gene TRBV11-2; D may be TRBD1 (7 bases). Per the germline V gene, CDR1 is SGHAT and CDR2 is FQNNGV. The germline V and J ends were trimmed by 5 bases and 0 bases, with 14 bases remaining between them. The length of the CDR3 is 15 residues. The CDR3, as DNA: TGTGCCAGCAGCCCGGACAGGACTATCTCCTACGAGCAGTACTTC. It specifies CASSPDRTISYEQYF.

This clonotype was found a few times. V is TRBV20-1 and J is TRBJ1-1, with 7 bases matching TRBD1. Germline V gene lookup returns CDR1 DFQATT and CDR2 SNEGSKA (reference sequence). Trimming removed 6 bases from V and 5 bases from J; junction bases left unmatched: 6. This CDR3 contains 12 residues. CDR3 residues: CSASGGGTEAFF. As DNA, the CDR3 is TGCAGTGCGTCAGGGGGGGGGACTGAAGCTTTCTTT.

This clonotype has just a few counts. V and J are TRBV20-1 and TRBJ1-5, with 7 bases identical to TRBD1. CDR1 DFQATT and CDR2 SNEGSKA come from the germline V gene (reference sequence). The CDR3 has 14 residues. V gave up 2 bases and J gave up 4 bases; unmatched junction bases: 5. The CDR3 is CSARQGVRNQPQHF. CDR3 in DNA: TGCAGTGCTAGACAGGGGGTGAGGAATCAGCCCCAGCATTTT.

This clonotype occurred many times. V is TRBV6-6 and J is TRBJ2-7, with D uncertain. CDR1 is MNHNY, CDR2 SVGAGI, per germline (reference sequence). The CDR3 consists of 19 residues. The ends were cut back, 5 bases at V and 5 bases at J, with 31 bases in the middle. CDR3 sequence reads: CASSPSHPWTAAPRNEQYF. The CDR3 DNA follows: TGTGCCAGCAGTCCCTCCCACCCATGGACCGCCGCCCCAAGGAACGAGCAGTACTTC.

In this sample, this clonotype turned up many times. This chain uses TRBV12-3 or TRBV12-4 with TRBJ1-2; D may be TRBD1 (6 bases). The CDR3 runs to 13 residues. V lost 7 bases, J lost 4 bases, and 13 bases lay in between. CDR3 protein: CASTPGGGYGYTF. CDR3 nucleotides: TGTGCCAGCACCCCTGGAGGGGGCTATGGCTACACCTTC.

This clonotype was observed many times. Germline and junction disagree at one end, which may indicate a read error. V is TRBV4-1 and J is TRBJ2-1; no firm D call. The CDR3 totals 16 residues. In germline, CDR1 is MGHRA, CDR2 YSYEKL. As DNA, the CDR3 is TGTGCCAGCAGCCAAGATTCTGATTACACGTACAATGAGCAGTTCTTC. Translating it yields CASSQDSDYTYNEQFF.

This clonotype was found many times. The chain uses TRBV20-1 and TRBJ2-5; 12 bases map to TRBD2. The germline CDR1 and CDR2 sequences are DFQATT and SNEGSKA (reference sequence). CDR3 length equals 18 residues. Germline trimming cut 0 bases from V and 2 bases from J; bases unmatched to any gene: 10. The CDR3 nucleotides are TGCAGTGCTAGAGATGGGAGACTAGCGGGGGAGCTACAAGAGACCCAGTACTTC. This encodes CSARDGRLAGELQETQYF.

This clonotype was seen ten or more times. The genes are TRBV12-5 and TRBJ2-1, with 11 bases identical to TRBD1. V shed 5 bases, J shed 6 bases, and the junction held 6 bases outside the gene matches. Per germline, CDR1 LGHNT and CDR2 FRNRAP. This CDR3 comprises 15 residues. The DNA of the CDR3 is TGTGCTAGTGGTCCACGGGACAGGGGGTTCAATGAGCAGTTCTTC. Its protein product is CASGPRDRGFNEQFF.

V and J are TRBV20-1 and TRBJ1-6; 11 bases fit TRBD1. This CDR3 has 13 amino acids. The J segment lost 9 bases and the V segment lost 6 bases, leaving 4 bases of the junction unmatched. The germline gives CDR1 DFQATT, CDR2 SNEGSKA (reference sequence). The CDR3 nucleotides are TGCAGTGCCAGGGGGACAGGGGGTTCACCCCTCCACTTT. It codes for CSARGTGGSPLHF.

The chain joins TRBV18 to TRBJ2-5; D perhaps matches TRBD1 (6 bases). Germline CDR1 reads KGHSH; CDR2 reads LQKENI. The CDR3 sequence is 15 residues long. V shed 3 bases and J shed 0 bases, with 11 bases lying between them. The CDR3 loop is CASSPGQRNQETQYF. As DNA, the CDR3 is TGTGCCAGCTCACCCGGACAGCGAAACCAAGAGACCCAGTACTTC.

This clonotype was observed at least ten times. The V and J genes are TRBV24-1 and TRBJ2-2; no definite D call. CDR3 length: 13 residues. Trimming removed 5 bases from V and 4 bases from J, with 7 bases in between. Per germline, CDR1 KGHDR and CDR2 SFDVKD. DNA of the CDR3: TGTGCCACCAGTGCCCTCACCACCGGGGAGCTGTTTTTT. It encodes CATSALTTGELFF.

This clonotype came up many times. The chain uses TRBV11-2 and TRBJ1-5; no reliable D call. Trimming left V 0 bases short and J 0 bases short, with 6 bases between. The CDR3 is 15 residues long. CDR1 is SGHAT and CDR2 is FQNNGV in the germline V gene. The CDR3 DNA reads TGTGCCAGCAGCTTAGACGGCCATAGCAATCAGCCCCAGCATTTT. Its protein is CASSLDGHSNQPQHF.

This chain uses TRBV6-1 with TRBJ2-3; the D is unclear. This CDR3 contains 13 residues. Germline V lookup: CDR1 MNHNS, CDR2 SASEGT. The V end was cut by 8 bases, the J end by 1 base, with 10 bases between. CDR3 sequence: CASLNHGTDTQYF. CDR3 in DNA: TGTGCCAGCTTAAACCATGGCACAGATACGCAGTATTTT.

This clonotype was counted ten times or more. The V and J genes are TRBV7-8 and TRBJ1-4; 7 positions agree with TRBD1. V shed 5 bases, J shed 0 bases, and the junction held 12 bases outside the gene matches. Germline lookup yields CDR1 SGHVS and CDR2 FQNEAQ. The CDR3 sequence is 18 residues long. CDR3 coding DNA: TGTGCCAGCAGCCACCTGCCCCGGGACAGTGCAACTAATGAAAAACTGTTTTTT. It specifies CASSHLPRDSATNEKLFF.